Detailed here is one T cell receptor (beta chain). The authors ran a second PCR of 7 to 11 cycles using a sample-barcoded 5' primer and a J-beta primer mix. TCRdb fed the 5' RACE reads into MiXCR, producing one record per CDR3 protein. This sample has about 1.1 million distinct CDR3 sequences, with 30% to 40% found just once. The sample is drawn from a study of blood T cells in healthy people across ages. Germline CDR1 reads SGHVS; CDR2 reads FQNEAQ. The CDR3 length is 16 residues. V was trimmed by 5 bases and J by 2 bases, leaving 15 bases between them. The TCR originated in a young man in good health. V is TRBV7-8 and J is TRBJ1-4; D is possibly TRBD1 (6 bases). The sequencing input was blood. This chain's CDR3 is CASSQRLTGTNEKLFF. CDR3 in DNA: TGTGCCAGCAGCCAGAGGTTGACAGGCACTAATGAAAAACTGTTTTTT. The full variable domain, with the rest looked up from reference TRBV7-8 and TRBJ1-4, is GAGVSQSPRYKVAKRGQDVALRCDPISGHVSLFWYQQALGQGPEFLTYFQNEAQLDKSGLPSDRFFAERPEGSVSTLKIQRTQQEDSAVYLCASSQRLTGTNEKLFFGSGTQLSVL.